This TCR beta chain is drawn from a study of shared clonotypes between healthy human individuals. Study findings and constraints: The sharing of 5% to 5.5% of naive CD4 clonotypes was seen across a handful of donors.

With regard to this clone: Its antigen remains unidentified. Distinct nucleotide sequences in the sample also encode this CDR3.

From germline, CDR1 is SGHVS and CDR2 FQNEAQ. V lost 4 bases and J 3 bases, leaving 2 bases between the germline ends. The CDR3 consists of 11 residues. Several immunoSEQ 96-well plates shared each subset's DNA, each plate a replicate. Profiling relied on immunoSEQ multiplex PCR, and the TCRdb table lists in-frame clones only, not all of them. In the table there are approximately 1,500,000 clones, approximately 98% of which are singletons. Sequenced sample: naive CD4+ T cells sorted from blood. The subset: CD45RA+ positively selected. The V and J genes are TRBV7-8 and TRBJ2-3, with unresolved D. The receptor was derived from a young man in good health. The CDR3 coding sequence is TGTGCCAGCAGCTCGACAGATACGCAGTATTTT. This gives the protein CASSSTDTQYF.